The 10 T cell receptor beta chains listed next were all sequenced from one sample in a study of beta chain features in type 1 diabetes. For these receptors, no antigen is known. Expressed TCRB transcripts got sequenced, as all isolated RNA was reverse transcribed. Repertoires were generated with immunoSEQ multiplex PCR, while TCRdb's copy carries only in-frame clones and drops some. The sample yields more than 25,000 clones, roughly three fifths seen once. Study-wide results and limits: Within each of all four CD4+ subsets, Type 1 diabetes patients had TCRB CDR3s that were moderately but significantly shorter.

The sequencing input was Tregs from blood. The receptor source for this set is a woman aged 18-29 years with type 1 diabetes.

This chain's CDR3 is CASSTGVTDTQYF. In nucleotides, the CDR3 is TGTGCCAGCTCGACGGGGGTCACAGATACGCAGTATTTT. The chain carries TRBV18 and TRBJ2-3, with a tentative D call TRBD2 (6 bases). Germline lookup yields CDR1 KGHSH and CDR2 LQKENI. V lost 6 bases and J 2 bases, leaving 9 bases between the germline ends. The length of the CDR3 is 13 residues. Combining the CDR3 with reference TRBV18 and TRBJ2-3 gives the whole variable domain NAGVMQNPRHLVRRRGQEARLRCSPMKGHSHVYWYRQLPEEGLKFMVYLQKENIIDESGMPKERFSAEFPKEGPSILRIQQVVRGDSAAYFCASSTGVTDTQYFGPGTRLTVL.

The chain combines TRBV21-1 with TRBJ2-1; TRBD2 reflects the table's D call only, with no check against the DNA. TRBV21-1 is a documented pseudogene. The CDR3 has 17 residues. This chain's CDR3 is CASSKVSLESSYNEQFF. The CDR3 coding sequence is TGTGCCAGCAGCAAAGTTTCACTAGAGAGCTCCTACAATGAGCAGTTCTTC.

V and J are TRBV29-1 and TRBJ2-7, with 7 nucleotides matching TRBD1. The germline V gene encodes CDR1 SQVTM and CDR2 ANQGSEA. V was pared by 6 bases and J by 3 bases, with 17 bases of the junction left unmatched. This CDR3 has 16 amino acids. The CDR3 bases are TGCAGCGTCCCCACAACTTCCGGGACAGAGAGCTACGAGCAGTACTTC. Protein sequence: CSVPTTSGTESYEQYF.

The chain carries TRBV30 and TRBJ2-5, with D perhaps matching TRBD2 (6 bases). CDR1 and CDR2 from the germline V gene are GTSNPN and SVGIG (reference sequence). The CDR3 totals 13 residues. The V gene lost 4 bases and the J gene lost 4 bases, with 13 bases spanning the gap. As DNA, the CDR3 is TGTGCCTGGAACGTACGGGACTTAGAGACCCAGTACTTC. Residues: CAWNVRDLETQYF. Full variable domain (missing parts from reference TRBV30 and TRBJ2-5): SQTIHQWPATLVQPVGSPLSLECTVEGTSNPNLYWYRQAAGRGLQLLFYSVGIGQISSEVPQNLSASRPQDRQFILSSKKLLLSDSGFYLCAWNVRDLETQYFGPGTRLLVL.

The V call is TRBV10-3, the J call TRBJ2-7; 10 nucleotides align to TRBD1. In germline, CDR1 is ENHRY, CDR2 SYGVKD. CDR3 size: 14 residues. V shed 4 bases, J shed 6 bases, and the junction held 6 bases outside the gene matches. CDR3 coding DNA: TGTGCCATCAGTGTGGGACAGGGGACCGGCGAGCAGTACTTC. Protein sequence: CAISVGQGTGEQYF.

The chain is built from TRBV18 and TRBJ2-2; 10 nucleotides line up with TRBD2. Germline V lookup: CDR1 KGHSH, CDR2 LQKENI. The CDR3 is made up of 16 amino acids. J lost 5 bases, V lost 5 bases, and 8 bases had no gene match. The CDR3 reads CASSSSGRAGTGELFF. The CDR3 coding sequence is TGTGCCAGCTCATCAAGCGGGAGGGCCGGGACCGGGGAGCTGTTTTTT.

This chain uses TRBV5-1 with TRBJ2-7; a weak D match, TRBD1 (5 bases). The CDR3 has 15 residues. Germline assignment: CDR1 SGHRS and CDR2 YFSETQ. Trimming left V 0 bases short and J 5 bases short, with 15 bases between. CDR3 nucleotide sequence: TGCGCCAGCAGCTTGGAGGGGTATAGTAAGGACGAGCAGTACGTC. Translated: CASSLEGYSKDEQYV.

This sequence joins TRBV30 and TRBJ2-3; 9 bases align to TRBD2. Per germline, CDR1 GTSNPN and CDR2 SVGIG (reference sequence). The V and J ends lost 3 bases and 7 bases, in that order; junction bases with no gene match: 17. CDR3 length: 17 amino acids. This CDR3 reads CAWSAQRGAGGPNTQYF. In DNA, the CDR3 is TGTGCCTGGAGCGCCCAGAGGGGGGCGGGAGGGCCCAATACGCAGTATTTT.

This clone has a handful of counts. The V gene is TRBV5-4, the J gene TRBJ1-4; 9 bases are shared with TRBD1. This CDR3 comprises 13 residues. The junction had 3 bases not matched to a gene; V was cut back by 4 bases and J by 8 bases. The germline gives CDR1 SGHNT, CDR2 YYREEE (reference sequence). As DNA, the CDR3 is TGTGCCAGCAGCGGAGGACAGGGGGAAAAACTGTTTTTT. This encodes CASSGGQGEKLFF.

This clone was detected only a few times. The chain employs TRBV18 and TRBJ1-3; 12 nucleotides agree with TRBD1. The CDR3 spans 18 residues. V was clipped by 2 bases and J by 0 bases; unmatched bases: 5. Per germline, CDR1 KGHSH and CDR2 LQKENI. The CDR3 nucleotides read TGTGCCAGCTCACCAGGGACAGGGGGCGAAAGCTCTGGAAACACCATATATTTT. It encodes CASSPGTGGESSGNTIYF.